The clone carrying this T cell receptor (beta chain) was observed at least ten times. Its matching antigen is unknown. Between the trimmed V and J ends, which lost 3 bases and 2 bases, there was a span of 6 bases. The CDR3 has 13 amino acids. This entry comes from a study of T-cell reconstitution after alpha-beta-depleted transplantation in children. General observations from the study: Reportedly, roughly two months post-transplant, alpha-beta T cells arose from several hundred expanded graft clones. By one year post-transplant, T-cell counts and diversity largely arose from T cells that were newly produced.

The TCRbeta library incorporated unique molecular identifiers. MiXCR, run by TCRdb on the PCR reads, gives a single entry per CDR3 protein. The table has 300,000 to 400,000 distinct CDR3 sequences, roughly 17% seen once. This TCR was recovered from a male patient aged 2 to 9 who had a stem cell transplant for acute lymphoblastic leukemia, so the T cells may come from the graft donor. The sample consisted of PBMCs, mostly from graft donor cells, taken 360 days after TCRalphabeta/CD19-depleted stem cell transplant. The chain employs TRBV12-3 or TRBV12-4 and TRBJ2-3, with D possibly being TRBD1 (6 bases). CDR3 residues: CASSLGATDTQYF. The CDR3 DNA is TGTGCCAGCAGTTTGGGGGCCACAGATACGCAGTATTTT.